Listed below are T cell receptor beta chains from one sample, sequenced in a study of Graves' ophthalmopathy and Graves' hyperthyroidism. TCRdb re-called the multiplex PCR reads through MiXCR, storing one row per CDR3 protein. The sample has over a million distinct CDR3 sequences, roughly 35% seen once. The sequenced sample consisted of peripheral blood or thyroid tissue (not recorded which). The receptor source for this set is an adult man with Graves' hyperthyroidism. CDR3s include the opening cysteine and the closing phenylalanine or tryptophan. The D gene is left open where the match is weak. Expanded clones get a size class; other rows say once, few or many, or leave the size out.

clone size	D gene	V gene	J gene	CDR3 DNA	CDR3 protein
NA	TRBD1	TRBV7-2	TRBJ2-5	TGTGCCAGCCAAGCGGGGACAGGGGGGTTGGAGACCCAGTACTTC	CASQAGTGGLETQYF
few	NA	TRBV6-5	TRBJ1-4	TGTGCCAGCAGTTACTCGGGGGGTCCTAATGAAAAACTGTTTTTT	CASSYSGGPNEKLFF
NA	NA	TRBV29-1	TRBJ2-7	TGCAGCGTTCGGCAGGAAACTTCCTACGAGCAGTACTTC	CSVRQETSYEQYF
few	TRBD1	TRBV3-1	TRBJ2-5	TGTGCCAGCAGCCAAGACCCTCGGACAGGGGGCAGGGAGACCCAGTACTTC	CASSQDPRTGGRETQYF
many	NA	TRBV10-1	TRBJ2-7	TGCGCCAGCAGTGGGATCCGGGACGGAGCCTACGAGCAGTACTTC	CASSGIRDGAYEQYF
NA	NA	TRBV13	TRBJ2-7	TGTGCCAGCAGCTTGGAGACTAACGAGCAGTACTTC	CASSLETNEQYF
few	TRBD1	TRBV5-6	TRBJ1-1	TGTGCCAGCGGAGGGACAGGGGGTGGAGAGGCTGAAGCTTTCTTT	CASGGTGGGEAEAFF
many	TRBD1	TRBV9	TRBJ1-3	TGTGCCAGCAGCGCAAGGGACAGAAGTTCTGGAAACACCATATATTTT	CASSARDRSSGNTIYF
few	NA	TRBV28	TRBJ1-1	TGTGCCAGCAGCTCGGACGGAACCATGAACACTGAAGCTTTCTTT	CASSSDGTMNTEAFF
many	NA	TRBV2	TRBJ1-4	TGTGCCAGCAGTGACAGGGGTGGGTACGAAAAACTGTTTTTT	CASSDRGGYEKLFF
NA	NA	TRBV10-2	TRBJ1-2	TGCGCCAGCAGTGAGCCGGACAGACATAACTATGGCTACACCTTC	CASSEPDRHNYGYTF
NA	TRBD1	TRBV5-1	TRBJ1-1	TGCGCCAGCAGCTTGGCGGACAGGATCGAAGCTTTCTTT	CASSLADRIEAFF
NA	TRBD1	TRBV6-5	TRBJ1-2	TGTGCCACCTGGGACAGGGGGTTGGGATATGGCTACACCTTC	CATWDRGLGYGYTF
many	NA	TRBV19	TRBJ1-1	TGTGCCAGTAGTATCCGGGAGGGACCTTACACTGAAGCTTTCTTT	CASSIREGPYTEAFF
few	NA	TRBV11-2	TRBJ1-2	TGTGCCAGCAGCGCAAGGGGTGGATCTAACTATGGCTACACCTTC	CASSARGGSNYGYTF
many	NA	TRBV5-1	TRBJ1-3	TGCGCCAGCAGCTTGGGCGGACCACACTCTGGAAACACCATATATTTT	CASSLGGPHSGNTIYF
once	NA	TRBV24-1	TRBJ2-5	TGTGCCACCAGCGGAACCGGGCCTACTGTGGAGACCCAGTACTTC	CATSGTGPTVETQYF
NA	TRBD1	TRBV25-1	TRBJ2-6	TGTGCCAGCAGTGGACAGGGAGTGTTCGTGGGGGGGGCCAACGTCCTGACTTTC	CASSGQGVFVGGANVLTF
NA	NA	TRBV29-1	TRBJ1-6	TGCAGCGCTGTGGTGGCGGTTGGGACACCCCTCCACTTT	CSAVVAVGTPLHF
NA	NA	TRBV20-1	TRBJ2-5	TGCAGTGCCAGACCTCCGAGTGGGGATAGCAATCAGCCCCAGTACTTC	CSARPPSGDSNQPQYF
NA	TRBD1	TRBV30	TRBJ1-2	TGTGCCTGGGGGAGGCAAGGGACAGGGGGCTACACCTTC	CAWGRQGTGGYTF
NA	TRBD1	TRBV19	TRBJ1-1	TGTGCCAGTAGTAAATCAGGGACAGCTAACACTGAAGCTTTCTTT	CASSKSGTANTEAFF
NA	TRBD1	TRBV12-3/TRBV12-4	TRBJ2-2	TGTGCCAGCAGTTTGGCCGGGACAGGGAAGGCCGGGGAGCTGTTTTTT	CASSLAGTGKAGELFF
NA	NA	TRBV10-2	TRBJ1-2	TGCGCCAGCAGTGAGCCGGACAGTGTAAACTATGGCTACACCTTC	CASSEPDSVNYGYTF
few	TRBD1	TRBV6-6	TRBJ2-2	TGTGCCAGCCAAACCCTGACAGGGCCGGGTGGCACCGGGGAGCTGTTTTTT	CASQTLTGPGGTGELFF
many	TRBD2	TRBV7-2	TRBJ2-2	TGTGCCAGCAGCTTAAGCGGGAGTAGGGACACCGGGGAGCTGTTTTTT	CASSLSGSRDTGELFF
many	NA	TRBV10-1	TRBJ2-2	TGCGCCAGCAGTGAGTTGTCGGGGTCGGGGGAGCTGTTTTTT	CASSELSGSGELFF